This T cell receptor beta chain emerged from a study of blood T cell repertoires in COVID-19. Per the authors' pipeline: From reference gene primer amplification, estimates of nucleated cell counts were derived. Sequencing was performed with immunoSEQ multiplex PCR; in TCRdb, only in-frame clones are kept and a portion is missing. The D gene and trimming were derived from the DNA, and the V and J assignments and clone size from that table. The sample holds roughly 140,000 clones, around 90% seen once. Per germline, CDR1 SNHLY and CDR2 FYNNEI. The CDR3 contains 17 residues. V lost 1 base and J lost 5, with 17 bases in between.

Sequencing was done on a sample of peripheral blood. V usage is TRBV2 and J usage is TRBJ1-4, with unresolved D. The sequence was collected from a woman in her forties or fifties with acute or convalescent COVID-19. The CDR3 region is CASSEGYGFSSNEKLFF. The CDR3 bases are TGTGCCAGCAGTGAAGGGTATGGGTTCAGTAGCAATGAAAAACTGTTTTTT.